The clone carrying this T cell receptor beta chain has a handful of counts. No antigen is known for it. The data derive from a study of CD8 T cells in Susac syndrome. The study's findings and limits: The number of individuals included in the study's TCR sequencing and HLA analysis was acknowledged as relatively small.

After extraction with the RNeasy kit, 0.5 to 1 ug of the RNA was reverse transcribed using random hexamers. Across 54 Vbeta and 13 Jbeta, immunoSEQ multiplex PCR amplified TCR beta CDR3. TCRdb called the immunoSEQ multiplex PCR reads again in MiXCR, with one record for every CDR3 protein. Of 150,000 to 200,000 distinct CDR3 sequences listed, roughly 95% are singletons. CDR3 length: 13 residues. V was trimmed by 6 bases and J by 0 bases, leaving 9 bases between them. Per the germline V gene, CDR1 is DFQATT and CDR2 is SNEGSKA (reference sequence). The sample was CD4+ T cells from PBMCs. This TCR derives from a human donor with multiple sclerosis. This rearrangement joins TRBV20-1 to TRBJ1-5, with D unclear. The CDR3 bases are TGCAGTGCCCGGACGGATAGCAATCAGCCCCAGCATTTT. It is translated as CSARTDSNQPQHF.